One sample yielded the 24 T cell receptor beta chains listed below, sequenced in a study of blood T cells in healthy people across ages. Primed by a sample-barcoded 5' primer and a J-beta primer mix, a second PCR proceeded for about 7 to 11 cycles. One entry per CDR3 protein, called by TCRdb with MiXCR from the 5' RACE reads. The data contain some 760,000 distinct CDR3 sequences, roughly 25% of them seen just once; the ten biggest clones take up roughly a tenth. These data also featured in a second study, about T cells of mothers and their children.

Material for sequencing was blood. The receptors shown here come from a boy between 5 and 17 years old in good health.

The chain links TRBV6-5 to TRBJ1-2, with a weak D call TRBD1 (5 bases). V was clipped by 7 bases and J by 6 bases, with 12 bases between them. This CDR3 is 12 amino acids long. The germline V gene has CDR1 MNHEY and CDR2 SVGAGI. The CDR3 sequence: CASTGTADGYTF. CDR3 in DNA: TGTGCCAGCACCGGGACGGCGGATGGCTACACCTTC.

V and J are TRBV28 and TRBJ2-7; 9 nucleotides match TRBD1. The CDR3 is 14 residues long. Germline trimming cut 5 bases from V and 7 bases from J; bases unmatched to any gene: 9. Germline V gene data show CDR1 as MDHEN and CDR2 as SYDVKM. Here the CDR3 DNA reads TGTGCCAGCAGTCCACCCGGGACAGGGAGGGAGCAGTACTTC. Protein sequence: CASSPPGTGREQYF.

This clonotype is a singleton in its sample. The gene calls are TRBV5-1 and TRBJ2-7; 11 bases are a match to TRBD2. CDR3 length: 18 amino acids. The J segment lost 2 bases and the V segment lost 1 base, leaving 11 bases of the junction unmatched. Germline CDR1 reads SGHRS; CDR2 reads YFSETQ. CDR3 sequence (DNA): TGCGCCAGCAGCTTGTTTACTAGCGGGAGCATTCAAACCTACGAGCAGTACTTC. Translating gives CASSLFTSGSIQTYEQYF.

The CDR3 protein is CASSFPRIAGDTQYF. Written as DNA, the CDR3 is TGTGCCAGCAGCTTTCCACGTATCGCCGGGGATACGCAGTATTTT. The V and J genes are TRBV11-2 and TRBJ2-3; D gene unclear. Germline assignment: CDR1 SGHAT and CDR2 FQNNGV. V gave up 3 bases and J gave up 6 bases, with 16 bases separating them. This CDR3 contains 15 residues.

The sample holds a few counts of this clonotype. The chain links TRBV10-2 to TRBJ2-5; D gene unclear. Near its end, the DNA agrees better with TRBJ2-1, so the J call may be wrong. This CDR3 has 12 amino acids. Germline CDR1 reads WSHSY; CDR2 reads SAAADI. The CDR3 coding sequence is TGCGCCAGCAGTGAGTTGTGGAATGAGCAGTTCTTC. It translates to CASSELWNEQFF.

The genes are TRBV7-9 and TRBJ2-1; D is uncertain. CDR3 length: 14 residues. V gave up 1 base and J gave up 4 bases, with 8 bases separating them. The germline CDR1 and CDR2 sequences are SEHNR and FQNEAQ (reference sequence). The CDR3 region has the DNA TGTGCCAGCAGCTTAGTGACAAAGTACAATGAGCAGTTCTTC. Amino acids: CASSLVTKYNEQFF.

This clonotype has more than one count but fewer than ten. This rearrangement joins TRBV7-2 to TRBJ2-3, with D perhaps TRBD2 (6 bases). The CDR3 is 13 residues long. With 3 bases removed from V and 8 bases from J, the gap between germline ends came to 12 bases. Germline lookup yields CDR1 SGHTA and CDR2 FQGNSA. The CDR3 here is CASSLMRDFTQYF. The CDR3, as DNA: TGTGCCAGCAGCTTGATGCGGGATTTTACGCAGTATTTT.

V and J are TRBV5-1 and TRBJ2-5; TRBD1 is a possible D gene (5 bases). The DNA end is more similar to TRBJ2-1, so the J call may be wrong. CDR1 and CDR2 (germline): SGHRS, YFSETQ. This CDR3 region has 11 residues. CDR3 bases: TGCGCCAGTCAGGGTTACAATGAGCAGTTCTTC. The encoded protein is CASQGYNEQFF.

In its sample, this clonotype was seen a few times. This rearrangement joins TRBV5-1 to TRBJ1-2; D might be TRBD1 (5 bases). The CDR3 loop spans 14 amino acids. Germline V lookup: CDR1 SGHRS, CDR2 YFSETQ. The V end was cut by 0 bases, the J end by 4 bases, with 10 bases between. The CDR3 is CASSLEAGSYGYTF. DNA for the CDR3: TGCGCCAGCAGCTTGGAGGCAGGGTCCTATGGCTACACCTTC.

This clonotype has only a few counts. This rearrangement joins TRBV20-1 to TRBJ2-7; 10 nucleotides match TRBD2. CDR3 length: 14 amino acids. The trim removed 1 base at V and 4 bases at J, leaving 4 bases unmatched. Germline-derived CDR1 and CDR2 are DFQATT and SNEGSKA (reference sequence). The CDR3 region has the DNA TGCAGTGCTAGAGCTAGCGGGGGCTGGTACGAGCAGTACTTC. Its protein is CSARASGGWYEQYF.

This chain joins TRBV7-8 and TRBJ1-2; D is ambiguous. The CDR3 has 12 residues. The V end lost 6 bases, the J end lost 2 bases, and 7 bases lay between the germline ends. Germline CDR1 is SGHVS and CDR2 is FQNEAQ. The CDR3 DNA sequence: TGTGCCAGCAGTTCTCTAAACTATGGCTACACCTTC. This sequence encodes CASSSLNYGYTF.

The chain has TRBV10-3 and TRBJ1-2; D is unresolved. This CDR3 region has 14 residues. V was clipped by 3 bases and J by 0 bases, with 8 bases between them. CDR1 ENHRY and CDR2 SYGVKD come from the germline V gene. The CDR3 DNA reads TGTGCCATCAGTGAACTCGCAGCTAACTATGGCTACACCTTC. It translates to CAISELAANYGYTF.

This clonotype was observed a few times. V and J are TRBV12-3 or TRBV12-4 and TRBJ2-1, with TRBD1 matching over 8 bases. V lost 4 bases to trimming and J lost 8 bases; unmatched junction nucleotides: 10. The CDR3 has 15 amino acids. CDR3 coding DNA: TGTGCCAGCAGTTCCCGCCCGACAGGGGACCATGAGCAGTTCTTC. It is translated as CASSSRPTGDHEQFF.

This clonotype occurred many times. CDR3: CASSGDYTEAFF. DNA of the CDR3: TGTGCCAGCAGTGGAGATTACACTGAAGCTTTCTTT. V usage is TRBV2 and J usage is TRBJ1-1, with D hard to call. Germline lookup yields CDR1 SNHLY and CDR2 FYNNEI. This CDR3 region has 12 residues. The V and J ends lost 4 bases and 3 bases respectively, with 6 bases between them.

This clonotype was observed a few times. The chain couples TRBV19 to TRBJ1-5; D remains unclear. Germline CDR1 reads LNHDA; CDR2 reads SQIVND (reference sequence). The V and J ends lost 8 bases and 8 bases respectively, with 22 bases between them. This CDR3 comprises 15 residues. The CDR3 nucleotides are TGTGCCAGTGGGCGTCTTACCTCCCCTCTCGAGCCCCAGCATTTT. It codes for CASGRLTSPLEPQHF.

A word on this clonotype: The junction does not match germline at one end; this may be a read error. This chain connects TRBV5-1 to TRBJ2-5; D might be TRBD1 (6 bases). The CDR3 spans 13 residues. Germline lookup yields CDR1 SGHRS and CDR2 YFSETQ. Written as DNA, the CDR3 is TGCGCCAGCAACATCCCGTCAGGGGAACCCCATTTCTTC. Protein sequence: CASNIPSGEPHFF.

This clonotype was recorded a few times. The V and J genes are TRBV6-1 and TRBJ2-5, with 8 bases lining up with TRBD2. The CDR3 is made up of 15 amino acids. From germline, CDR1 is MNHNS and CDR2 SASEGT. V gave up 0 bases and J gave up 11 bases; unmatched junction bases: 11. CDR3 DNA sequence: TGTGCCAGCAGTGAAGCACGCGGGAGGTATTTAGAGCAGTACTTC. It translates to CASSEARGRYLEQYF.

This chain uses TRBV7-9 with TRBJ2-7, with 7 bases identical to TRBD1. The CDR3 sequence is 14 residues long. Germline V lookup: CDR1 SEHNR, CDR2 FQNEAQ (reference sequence). Trimming at V came to 5 bases and at J to 2 bases, leaving 6 bases not matched to a gene. CDR3 nucleotide sequence: TGTGCCAGCAGCAACTTAGACAGGGCCTACGAGCAGTACTTC. Amino acids: CASSNLDRAYEQYF.

The chain joins TRBV7-3 to TRBJ2-1, with D possibly matching TRBD2 (6 bases). The ends were cut back, 6 bases at V and 9 bases at J, with 15 bases in the middle. The CDR3 has 13 amino acids. Germline values: CDR1 SGHTA, CDR2 FQGTGA. CDR3 bases: TGTGCCAGCAGTCTGGATAGCGGAGTTGAGCAGTTCTTC. Its translation: CASSLDSGVEQFF. The full variable domain, completed using reference TRBV7-3 and TRBJ2-1, is GAGVSQTPSNKVTEKGKYVELRCDPISGHTALYWYRQSLGQGPEFLIYFQGTGAADDSGLPNDRFFAVRPEGSVSTLKIQRTERGDSAVYLCASSLDSGVEQFFGPGTRLTVL.

The V call is TRBV20-1, the J call TRBJ2-5; possible D gene TRBD2, 6 bases. The DNA matches TRBJ2-7 better at its end, which makes the J call doubtful. The CDR3 extends over 12 amino acids. Germline V gives CDR1 DFQATT, CDR2 SNEGSKA (reference sequence). CDR3 protein: CSANPRGNEQYF. The CDR3 DNA reads as TGCAGTGCCAACCCTCGGGGGAACGAGCAGTACTTC.

The CDR3 sequence is CATGGKGAYNEQFF. DNA for the CDR3: TGTGCCACCGGCGGGAAGGGGGCCTACAATGAGCAGTTCTTC. The J gene is TRBJ2-1, the V gene TRBV24-1; D is possibly TRBD1 or TRBD2 (6 bases each). The germline V gene encodes CDR1 KGHDR and CDR2 SFDVKD. Trimming left V 9 bases short and J 2 bases short, with 13 bases between. The CDR3 has 14 amino acids.

The chain has TRBV7-8 and TRBJ2-3, with 15 bases identical to TRBD2. There are 19 residues in the CDR3. CDR1 SGHVS and CDR2 FQNEAQ come from the germline V gene. V trimming: 5 bases; J trimming: 4 bases; junction bases outside the gene matches: 13. Here the CDR3 DNA reads TGTGCCAGCAGCCTTAGTGGACCGGGACTAGCGGGAGGCCCAGATACGCAGTATTTT. Translated: CASSLSGPGLAGGPDTQYF.

This clonotype has only a few counts. The chain carries TRBV29-1 and TRBJ2-2; D call uncertain. CDR1 is SQVTM and CDR2 is ANQGSEA in the germline V gene. The germline V and J ends were trimmed by 4 bases and 7 bases, with 16 bases remaining between them. This CDR3 has 14 amino acids. CDR3 protein: CSVADPGWGGELFF. The CDR3 coding sequence is TGCAGCGTTGCGGACCCCGGTTGGGGCGGGGAGCTGTTTTTT.

The chain recombines TRBV29-1 with TRBJ2-3, with TRBD2 identical over 7 bases. The germline V gene has CDR1 SQVTM and CDR2 ANQGSEA. CDR3 size: 15 residues. V lost 2 bases, J lost 4 bases, and 9 bases stayed unmatched. CDR3 residues: CSVESGRESADTQYF. CDR3 in DNA: TGCAGCGTTGAATCAGGGCGGGAGTCGGCAGATACGCAGTATTTT.